The TCR beta chain described here comes from a study of CD8 T cells in ankylosing spondylitis. One entry per CDR3 protein results from TCRdb running MiXCR on the 5' RACE reads. The sample includes 250,000 to 300,000 distinct CDR3 sequences, around 20% of them seen just once. Sequencing was performed on blood, either unsorted or a sorted T cell fraction (not recorded which). The sequence derives from a male donor with ankylosing spondylitis or in good health (not recorded which).

DNA of the CDR3: TGCAGCGTTACCGGGACAGAAGGTTCTGGAAACACCATATATTTT. As protein: CSVTGTEGSGNTIYF. The rearrangement uses TRBV29-1 and TRBJ1-3, with 7 bases aligning to TRBD1. Losses at the gene ends were 5 bases for V and 1 base for J; bases not matched to a gene: 8. The germline V gene has CDR1 SQVTM and CDR2 ANQGSEA. The CDR3 is 15 amino acids.